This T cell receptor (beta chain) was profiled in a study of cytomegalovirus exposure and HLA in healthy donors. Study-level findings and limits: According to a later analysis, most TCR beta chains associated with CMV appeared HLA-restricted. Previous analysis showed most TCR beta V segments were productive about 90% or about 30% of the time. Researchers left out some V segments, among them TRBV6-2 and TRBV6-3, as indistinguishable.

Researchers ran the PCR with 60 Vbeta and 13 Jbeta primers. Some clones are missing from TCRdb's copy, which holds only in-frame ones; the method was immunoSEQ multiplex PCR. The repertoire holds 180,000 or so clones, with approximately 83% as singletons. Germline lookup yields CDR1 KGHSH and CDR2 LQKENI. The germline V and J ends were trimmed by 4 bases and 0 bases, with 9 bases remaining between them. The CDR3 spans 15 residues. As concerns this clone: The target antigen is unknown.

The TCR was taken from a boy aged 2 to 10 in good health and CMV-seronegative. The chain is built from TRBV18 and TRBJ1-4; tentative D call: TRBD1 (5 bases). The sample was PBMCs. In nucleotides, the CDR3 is TGTGCCAGCTCACGAGGGACTGCAACTAATGAAAAACTGTTTTTT. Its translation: CASSRGTATNEKLFF.